This TCR beta chain was documented in a study of glioma-infiltrating T cells after dendritic cell vaccination. Study information: Dendritic cell vaccination trial patients had either newly diagnosed or recurrent glioblastoma. Dendritic cells derived from monocytes and pulsed with autologous tumor lysate formed the vaccine.

Study-level results: Few patients contributed both blood and tumor specimens.

Per germline, CDR1 SGDLS and CDR2 YYNGEE. V was shortened by 0 bases and J by 2 bases, with 9 bases between the two germline ends. The CDR3 is made up of 14 amino acids. Method: immunoSEQ multiplex PCR; TCRdb's copy keeps in-frame clones and lacks some. This sample has more than 85,000 clones; nearly 90% occur once, and the top ten carry approximately 3%. Sample time point: after dendritic cell vaccination, including at tumor progression/relapse. As regards this clone: Its cognate antigen is unknown.

The sequence came from a human donor with glioblastoma. Here the sequenced sample was blood, taken after dendritic cell vaccination. The chain couples TRBV9 to TRBJ2-7, with D perhaps matching TRBD2 (5 bases). CDR3 sequence (DNA): TGTGCCAGCAGCGTAGCTTTTAGCGCCTACGAGCAGTACTTC. It specifies CASSVAFSAYEQYF.